Here is one T cell receptor (beta chain) with its context. The antigen remains undetermined. Libraries were prepared by immunoSEQ multiplex PCR; TCRdb keeps only in-frame clonotypes and omits some of them. The table records 55,000 to 65,000 clones, around nine tenths of them present only once. CDR3 length: 13 amino acids. The germline V gene has CDR1 MNHEY and CDR2 SVGAGI. The junction had 4 bases not matched to a gene; V was cut back by 2 bases and J by 8 bases. The entry originates in a study of T cell responses to AZD1222 COVID-19 vaccine. Study-wide results and limits: It should be noted that donors were predominantly white British and more often female, and clonal diversity was possibly underestimated. Receipt of two AZD1222 doses was followed by a rise in Spike-specific TCR breadth and depth.

This rearrangement joins TRBV6-5 to TRBJ1-2, with TRBD1 matching over 8 bases. The TCR sequence derives from an adult in good health. Specimen: peripheral blood, collected on day 0 of AZD1222 vaccination. The CDR3 DNA reads TGTGCCAGCAGTTACGCGGGGACAGGAGGCTACACCTTC. It is translated as CASSYAGTGGYTF.